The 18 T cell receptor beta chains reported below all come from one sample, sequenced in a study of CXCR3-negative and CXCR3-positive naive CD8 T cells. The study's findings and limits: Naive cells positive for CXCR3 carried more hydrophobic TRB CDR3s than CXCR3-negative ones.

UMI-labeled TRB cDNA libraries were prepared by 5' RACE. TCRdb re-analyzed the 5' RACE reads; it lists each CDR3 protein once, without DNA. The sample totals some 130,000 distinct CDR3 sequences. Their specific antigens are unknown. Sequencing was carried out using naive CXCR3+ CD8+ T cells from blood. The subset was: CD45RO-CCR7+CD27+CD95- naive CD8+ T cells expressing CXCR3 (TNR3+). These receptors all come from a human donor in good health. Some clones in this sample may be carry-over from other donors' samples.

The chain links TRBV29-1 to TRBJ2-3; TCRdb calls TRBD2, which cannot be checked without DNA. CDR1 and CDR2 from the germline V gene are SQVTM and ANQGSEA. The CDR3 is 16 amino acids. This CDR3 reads CSVHQGLAGVGDTQYF.

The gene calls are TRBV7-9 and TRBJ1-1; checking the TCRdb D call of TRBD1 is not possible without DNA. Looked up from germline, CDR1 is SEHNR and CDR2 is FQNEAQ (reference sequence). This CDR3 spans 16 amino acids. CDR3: CASSSIPGTGHTEAFF.

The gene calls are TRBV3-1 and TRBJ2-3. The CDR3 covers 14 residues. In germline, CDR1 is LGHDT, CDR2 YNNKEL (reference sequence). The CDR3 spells CASSQDLEADTQYF.

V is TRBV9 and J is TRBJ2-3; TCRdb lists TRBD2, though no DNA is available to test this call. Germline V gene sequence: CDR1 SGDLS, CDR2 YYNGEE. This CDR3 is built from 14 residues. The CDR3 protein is CASSVGLTTDTQYF.

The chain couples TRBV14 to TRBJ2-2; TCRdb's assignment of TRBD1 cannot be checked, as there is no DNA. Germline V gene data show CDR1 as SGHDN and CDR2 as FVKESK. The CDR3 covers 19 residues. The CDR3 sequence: CASSQDFIRQGSNTGELFF.

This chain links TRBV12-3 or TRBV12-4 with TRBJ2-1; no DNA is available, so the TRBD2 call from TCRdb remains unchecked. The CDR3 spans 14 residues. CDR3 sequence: CASSFTSGFNEQFF.

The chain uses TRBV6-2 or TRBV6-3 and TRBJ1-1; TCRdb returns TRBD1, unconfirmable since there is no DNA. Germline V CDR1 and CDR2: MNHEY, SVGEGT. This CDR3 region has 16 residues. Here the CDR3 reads CASSPRDRARGTEAFF.

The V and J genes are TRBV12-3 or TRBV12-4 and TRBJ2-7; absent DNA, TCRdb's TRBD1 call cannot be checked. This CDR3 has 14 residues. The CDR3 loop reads CASRGGGRLNEQYF.

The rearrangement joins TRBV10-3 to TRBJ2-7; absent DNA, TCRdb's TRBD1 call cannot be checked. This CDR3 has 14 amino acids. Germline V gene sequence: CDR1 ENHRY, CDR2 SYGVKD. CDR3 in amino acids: CAVAGTVDLLEQYF.

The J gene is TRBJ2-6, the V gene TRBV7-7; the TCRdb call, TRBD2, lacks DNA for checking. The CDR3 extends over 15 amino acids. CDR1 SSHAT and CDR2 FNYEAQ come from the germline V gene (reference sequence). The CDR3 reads CASSSTSPGANVLTF.

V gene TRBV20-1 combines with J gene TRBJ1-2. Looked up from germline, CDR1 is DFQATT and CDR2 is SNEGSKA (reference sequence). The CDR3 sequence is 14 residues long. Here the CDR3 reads CSARDLRANYGYTF.

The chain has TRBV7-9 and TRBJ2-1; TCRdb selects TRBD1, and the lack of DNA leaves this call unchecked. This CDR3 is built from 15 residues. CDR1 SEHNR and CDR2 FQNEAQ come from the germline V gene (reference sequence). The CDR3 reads CASSPPGGDFNEQFF.

The CDR3 loop reads CASSERQGLSYEQYF. This rearrangement joins TRBV5-1 to TRBJ2-7; the TCRdb D gene call, TRBD1, has no DNA to confirm it. Per germline, CDR1 SGHRS and CDR2 YFSETQ. CDR3 size: 15 residues.

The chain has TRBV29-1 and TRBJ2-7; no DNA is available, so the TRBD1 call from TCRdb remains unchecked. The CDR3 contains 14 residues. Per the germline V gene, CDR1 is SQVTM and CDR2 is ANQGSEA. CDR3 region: CSASPGTGNYEQYF.

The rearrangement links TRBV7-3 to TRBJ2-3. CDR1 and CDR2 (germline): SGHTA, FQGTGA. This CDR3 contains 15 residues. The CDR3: CASSLEADPTDTQYF.

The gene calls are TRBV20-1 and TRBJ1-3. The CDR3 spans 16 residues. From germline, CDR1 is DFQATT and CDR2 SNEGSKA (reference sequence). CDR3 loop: CSARDTWQTTGNTIYF.

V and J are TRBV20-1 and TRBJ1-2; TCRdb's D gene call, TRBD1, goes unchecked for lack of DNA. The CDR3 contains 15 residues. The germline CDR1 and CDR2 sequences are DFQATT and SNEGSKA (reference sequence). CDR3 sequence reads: CSARDRGGGVYGYTF.

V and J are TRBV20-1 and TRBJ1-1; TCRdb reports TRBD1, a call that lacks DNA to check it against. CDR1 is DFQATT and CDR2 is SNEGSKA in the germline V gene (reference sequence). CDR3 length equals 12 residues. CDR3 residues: CSARGQGAEAFF.